The source of this T cell receptor (beta chain) is a study of blood T cell repertoires in COVID-19. Study background: The cDNA or gDNA used as material had been derived from T cells, B-cell-depleted T cells, or PBMCs.

Using immunoSEQ multiplex PCR, the repertoire was profiled, and TCRdb retains in-frame clones only, with some absent. Of some 200,000 clones detected, around 86% appear once; the ten largest clones hold about 6%. This CDR3 is built from 16 residues. V was clipped by 4 bases and J by 3 bases; unmatched bases: 8. Germline-derived CDR1 and CDR2 are SGHNT and YYREEE (reference sequence). This receptor was obtained from an elderly man with acute or convalescent COVID-19. The sequencing sample was made of peripheral blood. The chain couples TRBV5-4 to TRBJ2-3; 10 bases align to TRBD2. The CDR3: CASSLLAGGGTDTQYF. The CDR3 region has the DNA TGTGCCAGCAGCCTGTTAGCGGGAGGTGGAACAGATACGCAGTATTTT.